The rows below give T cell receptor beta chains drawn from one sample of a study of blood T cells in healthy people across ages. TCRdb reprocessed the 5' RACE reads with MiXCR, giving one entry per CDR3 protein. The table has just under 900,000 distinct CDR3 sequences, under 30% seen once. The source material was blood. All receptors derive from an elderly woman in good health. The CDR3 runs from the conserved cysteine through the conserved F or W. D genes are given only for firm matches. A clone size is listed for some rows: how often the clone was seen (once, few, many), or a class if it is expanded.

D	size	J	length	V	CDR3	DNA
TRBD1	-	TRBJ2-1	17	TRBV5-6	CASSGRTGLSSYNEQFF	TGTGCCAGCAGCGGCCGGACAGGCCTGAGCTCCTACAATGAGCAGTTCTTC
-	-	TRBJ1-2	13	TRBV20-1	CSARLTTGGGHTF	TGCAGTGCTAGACTAACGACCGGGGGTGGCCACACCTTC
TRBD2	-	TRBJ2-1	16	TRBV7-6	CASRRSGGGSYNEQFF	TGTGCCAGCAGGCGAAGCGGGGGCGGGTCCTACAATGAGCAGTTCTTC
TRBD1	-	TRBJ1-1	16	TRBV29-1	CSALSRDRGGRAEAFF	TGCAGCGCCCTGTCCCGGGACAGGGGAGGAAGAGCTGAAGCTTTCTTT
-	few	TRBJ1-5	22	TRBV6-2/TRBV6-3	CASSYALPANEGDYGSMQPQHF	TGTGCCAGCAGTTACGCGCTACCGGCCAACGAGGGTGATTACGGCAGTATGCAGCCCCAGCATTTT
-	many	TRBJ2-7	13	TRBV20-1	CSADGHPLLEQYF	TGCAGTGCCGATGGGCACCCGTTACTCGAGCAGTACTTC
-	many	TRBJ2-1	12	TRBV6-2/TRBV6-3	CASSPRASVQFF	TGTGCCAGCAGTCCTAGGGCTAGTGTTCAGTTCTTC
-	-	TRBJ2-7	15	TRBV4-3	CASSQETGIPYEQYF	TGCGCCAGCAGCCAAGAAACAGGGATCCCCTACGAGCAGTACTTC
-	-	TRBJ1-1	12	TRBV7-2	CACSPLNTEAFF	TGTGCCTGCAGCCCCCTGAACACCGAAGCTTTCTTT
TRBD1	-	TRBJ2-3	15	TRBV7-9	CASSLKRGRGDTQYF	TGTGCCAGCAGCTTAAAAAGGGGGCGCGGGGATACGCAGTATTTT
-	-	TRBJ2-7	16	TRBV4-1	CASSQDPGQRAYEQYF	TGCGCCAGCAGCCAAGACCCAGGACAGAGAGCCTACGAGCAGTACTTC
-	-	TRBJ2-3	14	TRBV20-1	CSANGRSSTDTQYF	TGCAGTGCTAATGGCCGCTCTAGCACAGATACGCAGTATTTT
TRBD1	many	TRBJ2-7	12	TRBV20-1	CSAVQGAQEQYF	TGCAGTGCGGTACAGGGGGCACAGGAGCAGTACTTC
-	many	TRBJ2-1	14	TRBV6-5	CASSYQDSYNEQFF	TGTGCCAGCAGTTACCAGGACAGCTACAATGAGCAGTTCTTC
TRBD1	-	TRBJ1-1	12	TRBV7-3	CASSTGQGEAFF	TGTGCCAGCAGCACCGGACAGGGAGAAGCTTTCTTT
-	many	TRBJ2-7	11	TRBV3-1	CASSQAVEQYF	TGTGCCAGCAGCCAAGCGGTTGAGCAGTACTTC
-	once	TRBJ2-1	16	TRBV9	CASSVAPGESGNEQFF	TGTGCCAGCAGCGTAGCTCCGGGGGAGAGCGGGAATGAGCAGTTCTTC
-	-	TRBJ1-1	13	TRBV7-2	CASSLAGTTPAFF	TGTGCCAGCAGCTTAGCAGGGACAACCCCAGCTTTCTTT
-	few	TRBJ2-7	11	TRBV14	CASSQGGKPYF	TGTGCCAGCAGCCAAGGAGGGAAGCCGTACTTC
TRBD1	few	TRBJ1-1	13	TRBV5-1	CASSKQGLTEAFF	TGCGCCAGCAGCAAACAGGGGCTTACTGAAGCTTTCTTT
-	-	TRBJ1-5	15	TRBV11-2	CASSLWDGSNQPQHF	TGTGCCAGCAGCTTATGGGACGGAAGCAATCAGCCCCAGCATTTT
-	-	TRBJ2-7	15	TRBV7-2	CASSPPVGKPYEQYF	TGTGCCAGCAGCCCCCCGGTGGGGAAGCCCTACGAGCAGTACTTC
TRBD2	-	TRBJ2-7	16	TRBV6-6	CASSPLGSGGAREQYF	TGTGCCAGCAGTCCACTCGGCAGCGGGGGGGCCAGGGAGCAGTACTTC
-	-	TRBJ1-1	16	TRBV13	CASSLRPERQNTEAFF	TGTGCCAGCAGCTTAAGACCAGAGAGGCAAAACACTGAAGCTTTCTTT
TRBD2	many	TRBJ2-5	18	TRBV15	CATSRERGLAGVRETQYF	TGTGCCACCAGCAGAGAACGGGGACTAGCGGGGGTACGAGAGACCCAGTACTTC
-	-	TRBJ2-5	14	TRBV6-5	CASSLRGRKETQYF	TGTGCCAGCAGTTTAAGGGGGAGGAAGGAGACCCAGTACTTC
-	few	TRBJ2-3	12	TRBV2	CASKTNVDTQYF	TGTGCCAGCAAGACCAACGTGGATACGCAGTATTTT
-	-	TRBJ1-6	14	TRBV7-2	CASSLAQAVSPLHF	TGTGCCAGCAGCTTAGCACAGGCGGTGTCACCCCTCCACTTT
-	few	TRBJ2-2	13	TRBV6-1	CASSGEWSGELFF	TGTGCCTCGTCCGGGGAATGGTCCGGGGAGCTGTTTTTT
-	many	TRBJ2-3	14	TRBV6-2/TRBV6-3	CASVRGILTHTQYF	TGTGCCAGCGTGAGGGGAATACTTACGCATACGCAGTATTTT
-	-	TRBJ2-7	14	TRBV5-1	CASSSTGSAYEQYF	TGCGCCAGCAGCTCAACGGGGAGCGCCTACGAGCAGTACTTC
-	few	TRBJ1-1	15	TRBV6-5	CASSYSRGGNTEAFF	TGTGCCAGCAGTTACTCCAGGGGAGGGAACACTGAAGCTTTCTTT
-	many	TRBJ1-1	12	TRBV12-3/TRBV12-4	CASSASLGEAFF	TGTGCCAGCAGTGCCTCCCTAGGTGAAGCTTTCTTT
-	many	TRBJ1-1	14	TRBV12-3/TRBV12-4	CASSLGGANTEAFF	TGTGCCAGCAGTTTGGGGGGCGCGAACACTGAAGCTTTCTTT
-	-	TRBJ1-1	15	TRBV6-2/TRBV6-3	CASSSRLGDGTEAFF	TGTGCCAGCAGTTCGAGGTTAGGGGACGGCACTGAAGCTTTCTTT
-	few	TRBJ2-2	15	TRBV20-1	CSARDKGGITGELFF	TGCAGTGCTAGAGATAAGGGGGGAATCACCGGGGAGCTGTTTTTT
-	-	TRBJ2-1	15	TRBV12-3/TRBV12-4	CACSPPELAYNEQFF	TGTGCCTGCAGCCCTCCAGAGCTTGCCTACAATGAGCAGTTCTTC
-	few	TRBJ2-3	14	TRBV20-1	CSARVPGRTDTQYF	TGCAGTGCTAGAGTGCCAGGTCGCACAGATACGCAGTATTTT
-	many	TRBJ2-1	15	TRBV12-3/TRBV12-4	CASSFYPDSYNEQFF	TGTGCCAGCAGTTTTTACCCCGACAGCTACAATGAGCAGTTCTTC
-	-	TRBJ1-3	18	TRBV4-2	CASSQGVDRIFSGNTIYF	TGTGCCAGCAGCCAAGGTGTAGACAGGATATTCTCTGGAAACACCATATATTTT
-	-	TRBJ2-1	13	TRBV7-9	CASRAPSGDEQFF	TGTGCCAGCAGAGCCCCTTCCGGGGATGAGCAGTTCTTC
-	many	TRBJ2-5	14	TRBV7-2	CASSFSGLQETQYF	TGTGCCAGCAGCTTTAGCGGTCTACAAGAGACCCAGTACTTC
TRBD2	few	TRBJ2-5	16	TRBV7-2	CASSRAGAEGGETQYF	TGTGCCAGCAGCCGAGCCGGGGCGGAGGGAGGGGAGACCCAGTACTTC
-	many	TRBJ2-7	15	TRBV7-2	CASSLDGQKYYEQYF	TGTGCCAGCAGCTTAGATGGTCAGAAATACTACGAGCAGTACTTC
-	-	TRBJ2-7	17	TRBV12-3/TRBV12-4	CVCLPGGVGLAEEIQYF	TGTGTCTGCCTCCCAGGGGGGGTAGGACTTGCGGAGGAGATCCAGTACTTC
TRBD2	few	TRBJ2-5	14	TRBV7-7	CASSKAGGPETQYF	TGTGCCAGCAGTAAGGCGGGGGGGCCAGAGACCCAGTACTTC
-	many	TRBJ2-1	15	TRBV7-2	CASSSQSVGIGEQFF	TGTGCCAGCAGCTCCCAATCGGTCGGGATTGGTGAGCAGTTCTTC
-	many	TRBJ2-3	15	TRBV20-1	CSARGQSLWVDTQYF	TGCAGTGCTAGAGGACAATCCCTTTGGGTAGATACGCAGTATTTT
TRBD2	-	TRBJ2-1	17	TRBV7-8	CASSPPSGGVSYNEQFF	TGTGCCAGCAGCCCCCCTAGCGGGGGGGTCTCCTACAATGAGCAGTTCTTC
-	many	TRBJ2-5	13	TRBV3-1	CASNPGPGGTQYF	TGTGCCAGCAACCCGGGCCCCGGGGGGACCCAGTACTTC
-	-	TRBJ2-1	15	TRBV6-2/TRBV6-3	CASRGSRHSEETQFF	TGTGCCAGCAGAGGGTCAAGGCACAGCGAAGAGACCCAGTTCTTC
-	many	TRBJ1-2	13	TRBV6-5	CASSPGGANGYTF	TGTGCCAGCAGTCCGGGGGGAGCGAATGGCTACACCTTC
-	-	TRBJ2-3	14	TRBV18	CASSPMTGTDTQYF	TGTGCCAGCTCACCTATGACTGGCACAGATACGCAGTATTTT
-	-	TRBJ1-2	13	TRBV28	CASGPWGRDGYTF	TGTGCCAGCGGGCCGTGGGGCAGGGATGGCTACACCTTC
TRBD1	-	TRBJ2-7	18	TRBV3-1	CASSPRAGTGSVVHEQYF	TGTGCCAGCAGTCCAAGAGCTGGGACAGGGAGTGTCGTACACGAGCAGTACTTC
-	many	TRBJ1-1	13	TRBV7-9	CASSPTVNTEAFF	TGCGCCAGCAGCCCTACGGTCAACACTGAAGCTTTCTTT
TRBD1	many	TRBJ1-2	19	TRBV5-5	CASSSADRAGLRANYGYTF	TGTGCCAGCAGCTCGGCGGACAGGGCCGGTCTGAGAGCTAACTATGGCTACACCTTC
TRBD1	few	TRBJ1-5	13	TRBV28	CASGRQGFQPQHF	TGTGCCAGCGGTCGACAGGGCTTTCAGCCCCAGCATTTT
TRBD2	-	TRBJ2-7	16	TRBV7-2	CASSLVLAGGLYEQYF	TGTGCCAGCAGCTTAGTTCTAGCGGGTGGTCTCTACGAGCAGTACTTC